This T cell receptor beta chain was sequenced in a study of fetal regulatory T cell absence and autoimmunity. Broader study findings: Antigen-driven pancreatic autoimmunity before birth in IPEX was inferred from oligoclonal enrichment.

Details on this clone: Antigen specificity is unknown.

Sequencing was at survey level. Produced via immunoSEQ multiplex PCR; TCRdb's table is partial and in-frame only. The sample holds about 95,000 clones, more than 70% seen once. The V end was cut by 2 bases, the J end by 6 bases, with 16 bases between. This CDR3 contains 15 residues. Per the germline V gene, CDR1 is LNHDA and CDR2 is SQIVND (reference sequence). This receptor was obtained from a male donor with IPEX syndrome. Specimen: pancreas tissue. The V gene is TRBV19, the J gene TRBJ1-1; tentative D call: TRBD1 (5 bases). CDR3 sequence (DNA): TGTGCCAGTAGTATATGGGGGAGTTTGGGCGCTGAAGCTTTCTTT. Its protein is CASSIWGSLGAEAFF.